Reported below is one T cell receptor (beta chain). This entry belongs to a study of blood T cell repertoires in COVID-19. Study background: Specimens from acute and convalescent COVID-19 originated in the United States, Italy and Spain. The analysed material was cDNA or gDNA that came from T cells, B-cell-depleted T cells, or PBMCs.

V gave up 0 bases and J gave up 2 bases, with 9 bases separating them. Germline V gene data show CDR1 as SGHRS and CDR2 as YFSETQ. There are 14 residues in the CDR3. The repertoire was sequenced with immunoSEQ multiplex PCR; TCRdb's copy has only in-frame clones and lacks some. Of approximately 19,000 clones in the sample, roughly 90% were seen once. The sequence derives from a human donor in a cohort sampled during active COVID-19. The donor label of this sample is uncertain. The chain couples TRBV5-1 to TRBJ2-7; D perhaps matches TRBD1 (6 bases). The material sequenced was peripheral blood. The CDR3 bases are TGCGCCAGCAGCTTGGGGGGGCGGGCCTACGAGCAGTACTTC. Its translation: CASSLGGRAYEQYF.